The 7 T cell receptor beta chains given below trace back to one sample, sequenced in a study of CD8+ T cells in alopecia areata. It was cDNA, reverse transcribed from extracted RNA, that served as the sequencing template. Generated by immunoSEQ multiplex PCR, the TCRdb table keeps only in-frame clones and is missing some. The profile covers approximately 130,000 clones, with 40% to 55% appearing a single time and over 9.5% taken by the ten largest. The specimen was NKG2D-low CD8+ T cells sorted from blood. These receptors originate from a human donor with alopecia areata.

This clone showed up just a few times. The chain couples TRBV2 to TRBJ2-7; no clear D. Germline-derived CDR1 and CDR2 are SNHLY and FYNNEI. The V end lost 7 bases, the J end lost 3 bases, and 7 bases lay between the germline ends. The CDR3 extends over 11 amino acids. The CDR3 nucleotides are TGTGCCAGCACAGAGAACTACGAGCAGTACTTC. Translated, it gives CASTENYEQYF. The whole variable domain, remainder taken from reference TRBV2 and TRBJ2-7, is EPEVTQTPSHQVTQMGQEVILRCVPISNHLYFYWYRQILGQKVEFLVSFYNNEISEKSEIFDDQFSVERPDGSNFTLKIRSTKLEDSAMYFCASTENYEQYFGPGTRLTVT.

The V and J genes are TRBV29-1 and TRBJ1-2, with D perhaps matching TRBD1 (5 bases). CDR3 length: 13 residues. Germline CDR1 reads SQVTM; CDR2 reads ANQGSEA. V lost 1 base to trimming and J lost 5 bases, with 11 bases between them. This CDR3 is CSVEGGIGYGYTF. The DNA for the CDR3 is TGCAGCGTTGAAGGGGGGATTGGGTATGGCTACACCTTC.

The chain recombines TRBV27 with TRBJ2-7, with D unclear. With 8 bases removed from V and 6 bases from J, the gap between germline ends came to 5 bases. This CDR3 has 9 amino acids. Germline values: CDR1 MNHEY, CDR2 SMNVEV (reference sequence). This CDR3 reads CASGPEQYF. CDR3 nucleotides: TGTGCCAGCGGGCCCGAGCAGTACTTC.

This clone has a handful of counts. The chain recombines TRBV28 with TRBJ1-1; no reliable D call. The CDR3 length is 17 residues. The germline gives CDR1 MDHEN, CDR2 SYDVKM. The V gene lost 3 bases and the J gene lost 0 bases, with 17 bases spanning the gap. The CDR3 coding sequence is TGTGCCAGCAGTTTCGAATTTCAGAGGAGAATGAACACTGAAGCTTTCTTT. It yields the protein CASSFEFQRRMNTEAFF. The whole variable domain, filled in from reference TRBV28 and TRBJ1-1, reads DVKVTQSSRYLVKRTGEKVFLECVQDMDHENMFWYRQDPGLGLRLIYFSYDVKMKEKGDIPEGYSVSREKKERFSLILESASTNQTSMYLCASSFEFQRRMNTEAFFGQGTRLTVV.

The J gene is TRBJ2-1, the V gene TRBV4-3, with D perhaps TRBD1 (7 bases). This CDR3 region has 16 residues. Per germline, CDR1 LGHNA and CDR2 YSLEER. Deletions cut 2 bases from V and 10 bases from J, with 21 bases between. CDR3: CASSQIGRGVSQEQFF. CDR3 sequence (DNA): TGCGCCAGCAGCCAAATCGGCAGGGGGGTCTCCCAGGAGCAGTTCTTC.

This clone showed up just once. This chain joins TRBV27 and TRBJ2-7; 7 bases are a match to TRBD2. Germline lookup yields CDR1 MNHEY and CDR2 SMNVEV (reference sequence). This CDR3 contains 14 residues. The J segment lost 3 bases and the V segment lost 6 bases, leaving 8 bases of the junction unmatched. CDR3 DNA sequence: TGTGCCAGCAGCCCACGGGGGGAGATCTACGAGCAGTACTTC. It yields the protein CASSPRGEIYEQYF.

The gene calls are TRBV15 and TRBJ2-6; TRBD2 matches at 8 bases. Germline CDR1 LNHNV, CDR2 YYDKDF (reference sequence). V lost 8 bases, J lost 6 bases, and 3 bases stayed unmatched. The CDR3 has 13 residues. DNA of the CDR3: TGTGCCACCCGGGGGGGTTCGGCCAACGTCCTGACTTTC. This translates into CATRGGSANVLTF.